This T cell receptor beta chain is from a study of metastatic and nonmetastatic thyroid tumors. At least ten counts were recorded for this clone. Its antigen is currently unknown. V lost 4 bases and J lost 1, with 10 bases in between. Germline values: CDR1 SQVTM, CDR2 ANQGSEA. This CDR3 spans 13 amino acids. Study observations and caveats: Malignant tumors reportedly showed significantly higher TCR beta diversity than benign nodules in both blood and tumor.

With MiXCR, TCRdb called clones anew from the PCR reads. The table has about 43,000 clones, approximately 10% seen once. Every patient was untreated before thyroid surgery. The sequence derives from a female donor with papillary thyroid cancer or a benign thyroid nodule (not recorded which). Some clones in this sample may be carry-over from other donors' samples. The chain links TRBV29-1 to TRBJ1-1, with D possibly matching TRBD1 (5 bases). The material sequenced was blood. CDR3: CSVGRGGNTEAFF. In nucleotides, the CDR3 is TGCAGCGTTGGCCGGGGGGGGAACACTGAAGCTTTCTTT.